The 5 T cell receptor beta chains given below trace back to one sample, sequenced in a study of cytomegalovirus exposure and HLA in healthy donors. PCR primers comprised 60 Vbeta and 13 Jbeta primers. Libraries were prepared by immunoSEQ multiplex PCR; TCRdb keeps only in-frame clonotypes and omits some of them. The table lists about 200,000 clones, 86% of them singletons. Sequenced input: PBMCs. The receptors originated from a woman under 40 in good health and CMV-seronegative.

The chain recombines TRBV5-6 with TRBJ2-7; D possibly corresponds to TRBD1 (6 bases). The CDR3 contains 15 residues. Trimming took off 1 base at V and 4 bases at J, with 15 bases between the two ends. Germline CDR1 and CDR2: SGHDT and YYEEEE. The chain's CDR3 is CASSLLSGAVYEQYF. Here the CDR3 DNA reads TGTGCCAGCAGCTTGTTATCAGGGGCGGTGTACGAGCAGTACTTC.

The V and J genes are TRBV20-1 and TRBJ2-3, with D unresolved. The V gene lost 6 bases and the J gene lost 4 bases, with 8 bases spanning the gap. The CDR3 contains 11 residues. Germline V gene data show CDR1 as DFQATT and CDR2 as SNEGSKA (reference sequence). CDR3 loop: CSAALADTQYF. CDR3 DNA sequence: TGCAGTGCGGCCCTAGCAGATACGCAGTATTTT.

The rearrangement uses TRBV18 and TRBJ2-5; 10 nucleotides agree with TRBD1. Germline V gives CDR1 KGHSH, CDR2 LQKENI. The CDR3 is made up of 16 amino acids. The ends lost 3 bases at V and 7 bases at J; junction bases unmatched: 11. CDR3 sequence reads: CASSPSTGGMLVTQYF. CDR3 DNA sequence: TGTGCCAGCTCACCCTCGACAGGGGGCATGTTGGTGACCCAGTACTTC.

A single count supports this clone. The chain links TRBV5-1 to TRBJ2-1; 7 bases are shared with TRBD1. The CDR3 runs to 15 residues. The germline V gene has CDR1 SGHRS and CDR2 YFSETQ. Losses at the gene ends were 4 bases for V and 6 bases for J; bases not matched to a gene: 10. This CDR3 is CASSVGQVGGNEQFF. In nucleotides, the CDR3 is TGCGCCAGCAGCGTAGGACAGGTCGGTGGCAATGAGCAGTTCTTC.

In its sample, this clone was seen a few times. The CDR3 coding sequence is TGCGCCAGCAGCCAAGAAGGTGGGGGGACAGAATTCAATTCACCCCTCCACTTT. It yields the protein CASSQEGGGTEFNSPLHF. V usage is TRBV4-1 and J usage is TRBJ1-6; 7 positions agree with TRBD1. Trimming cost V 0 bases and J 7 bases; bases outside gene matches: 12. Per the germline V gene, CDR1 is MGHRA and CDR2 is YSYEKL. CDR3 length: 18 amino acids.